This TCR beta chain was retrieved from a study of shared clonotypes between healthy human individuals. This CDR3 has 16 residues. The germline V and J ends were trimmed by 4 bases and 0 bases, with 12 bases remaining between them. Germline CDR1 SGHTA, CDR2 FQGNSA. Using immunoSEQ multiplex PCR, the repertoire was profiled, and TCRdb retains in-frame clones only, with some absent. The sample has some 2,400,000 clones, 90% to 96% seen once; the top ten hold over 0.1%. The receptor's source is a man aged 18 to 35 in good health. The chain joins TRBV7-2 to TRBJ1-4; no clear D gene. Sequenced material: naive CD4+ T cells sorted from blood. Subset denoted: CD45RA+ positively selected. The CDR3: CASSSRTDSTNEKLFF. The DNA for the CDR3 is TGTGCCAGCAGCTCCCGGACGGACTCAACTAATGAAAAACTGTTTTTT.